The present TCR beta chain was sequenced within a study of T cell changes during pregnancy in multiple sclerosis. Trimming removed 3 bases from V and 4 bases from J; junction bases left unmatched: 8. This CDR3 is 16 amino acids long. CDR1 and CDR2 from the germline V gene are MNHEY and SMNVEV (reference sequence). Only in-frame clones appear in the TCRdb table, and some are missing; sequencing was by immunoSEQ multiplex PCR. The table includes about 40,000 clones, 90% to 95% detected once. The receptor was derived from a female donor with multiple sclerosis, enrolled in a pregnancy study. J is TRBJ2-3 and V is TRBV27; 9 bases fit TRBD2. Sequences were derived from CD8+ T cells from peripheral blood mononuclear cells, sampled before pregnancy. CDR3 sequence reads: CASSLREGHEADTQYF. The CDR3, as DNA: TGTGCCAGCAGTTTGCGGGAGGGCCACGAGGCAGATACGCAGTATTTT.